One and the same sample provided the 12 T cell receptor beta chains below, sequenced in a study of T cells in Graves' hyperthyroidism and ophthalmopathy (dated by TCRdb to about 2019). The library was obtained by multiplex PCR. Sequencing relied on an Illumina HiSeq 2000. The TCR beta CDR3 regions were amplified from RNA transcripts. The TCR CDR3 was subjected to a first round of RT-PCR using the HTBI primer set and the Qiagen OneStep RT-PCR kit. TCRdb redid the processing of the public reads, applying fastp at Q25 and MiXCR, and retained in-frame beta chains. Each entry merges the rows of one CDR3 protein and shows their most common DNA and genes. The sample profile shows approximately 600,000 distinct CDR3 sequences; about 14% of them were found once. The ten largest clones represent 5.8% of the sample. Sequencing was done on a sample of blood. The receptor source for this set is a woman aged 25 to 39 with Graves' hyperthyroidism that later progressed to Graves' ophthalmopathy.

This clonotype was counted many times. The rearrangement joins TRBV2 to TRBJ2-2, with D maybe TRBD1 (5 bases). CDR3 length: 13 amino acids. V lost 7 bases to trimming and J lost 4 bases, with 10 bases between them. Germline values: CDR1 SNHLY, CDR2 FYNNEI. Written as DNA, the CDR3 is TGTGCCAGCATCCAGGGAATCACCGGGGAGCTGTTTTTT. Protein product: CASIQGITGELFF.

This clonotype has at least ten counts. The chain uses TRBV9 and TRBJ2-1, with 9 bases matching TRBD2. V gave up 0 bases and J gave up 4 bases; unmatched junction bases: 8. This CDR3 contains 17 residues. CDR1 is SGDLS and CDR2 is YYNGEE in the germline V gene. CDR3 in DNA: TGTGCCAGCAGCGTAGACGGTAGCGGGAGTAATTACAATGAGCAGTTCTTC. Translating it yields CASSVDGSGSNYNEQFF.

CDR3: CASSLVRQGTVGYTF. The CDR3 DNA reads as TGTGCCAGCAGCTTGGTGAGACAGGGTACGGTTGGCTACACCTTC. This rearrangement joins TRBV5-4 to TRBJ1-2, with TRBD1 identical over 7 bases. Trimming took 0 bases from V and 7 from J; bases not matched to a gene: 9. CDR3 size: 15 residues. Per the germline V gene, CDR1 is SGHNT and CDR2 is YYREEE (reference sequence).

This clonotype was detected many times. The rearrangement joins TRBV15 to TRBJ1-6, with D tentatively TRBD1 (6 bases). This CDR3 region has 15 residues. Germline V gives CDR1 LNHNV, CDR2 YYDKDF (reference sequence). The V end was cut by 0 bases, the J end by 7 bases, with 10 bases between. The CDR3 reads CATSRDGQHNSPLHF. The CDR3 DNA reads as TGTGCCACCAGCAGAGACGGACAGCACAATTCACCCCTCCACTTT.

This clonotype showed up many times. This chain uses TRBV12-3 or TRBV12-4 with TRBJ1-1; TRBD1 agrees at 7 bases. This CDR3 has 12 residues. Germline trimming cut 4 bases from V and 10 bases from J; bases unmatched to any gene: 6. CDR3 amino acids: CASSSATGTAFF. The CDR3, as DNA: TGTGCCAGCAGTTCGGCGACAGGGACAGCTTTCTTT.

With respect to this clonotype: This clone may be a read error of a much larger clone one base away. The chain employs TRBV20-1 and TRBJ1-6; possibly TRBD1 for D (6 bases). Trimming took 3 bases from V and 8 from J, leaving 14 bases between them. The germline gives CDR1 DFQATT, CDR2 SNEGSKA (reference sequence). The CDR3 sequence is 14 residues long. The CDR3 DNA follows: TGCAGTGCTAGGGATGGACAGCCTCATTCACCCCTCCACTTT. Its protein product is CSARDGQPHSPLHF.

The CDR3 sequence is CASSLLESSYNSPLHF. The CDR3 DNA follows: TGTGCCAGCAGCCTCCTGGAGAGCTCCTATAATTCACCCCTCCACTTT. This chain joins TRBV25-1 and TRBJ1-6; D not certain. The CDR3 is 16 amino acids. Deletions cut 6 bases from V and 0 bases from J, with 12 bases between. In germline, CDR1 is MGHDK, CDR2 SYGVNS.

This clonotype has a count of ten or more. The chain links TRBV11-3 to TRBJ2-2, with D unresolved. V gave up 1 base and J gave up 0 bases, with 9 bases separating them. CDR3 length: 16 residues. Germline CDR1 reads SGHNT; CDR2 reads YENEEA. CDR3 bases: TGTGCCAGCAGCTTAGTCCAGTCCGCGAACACCGGGGAGCTGTTTTTT. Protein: CASSLVQSANTGELFF.

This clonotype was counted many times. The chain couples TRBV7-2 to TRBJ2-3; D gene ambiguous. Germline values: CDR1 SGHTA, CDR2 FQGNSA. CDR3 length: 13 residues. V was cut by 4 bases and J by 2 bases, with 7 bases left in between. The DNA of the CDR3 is TGTGCCAGCAGCTCATCATTCACAGATACGCAGTATTTT. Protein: CASSSSFTDTQYF.

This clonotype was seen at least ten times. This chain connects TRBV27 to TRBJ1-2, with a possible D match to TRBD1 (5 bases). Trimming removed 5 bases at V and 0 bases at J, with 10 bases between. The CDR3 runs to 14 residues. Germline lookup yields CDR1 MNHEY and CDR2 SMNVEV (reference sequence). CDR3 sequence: CASSAGEPNYGYTF. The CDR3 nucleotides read TGTGCCAGCAGTGCGGGGGAGCCTAACTATGGCTACACCTTC.

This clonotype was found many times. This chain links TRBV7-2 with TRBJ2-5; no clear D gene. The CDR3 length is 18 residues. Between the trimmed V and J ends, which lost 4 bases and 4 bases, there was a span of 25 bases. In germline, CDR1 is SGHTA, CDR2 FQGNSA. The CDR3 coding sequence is TGTGCCAGCAGCTACTCCTACTCTTGGGCGCCGGATGGAGAGACCCAGTACTTC. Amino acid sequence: CASSYSYSWAPDGETQYF.

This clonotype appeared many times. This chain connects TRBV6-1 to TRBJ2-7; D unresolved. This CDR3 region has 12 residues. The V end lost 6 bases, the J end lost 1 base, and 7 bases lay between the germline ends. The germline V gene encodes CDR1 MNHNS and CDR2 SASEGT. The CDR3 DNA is TGTGCCAGCAGGGATCCGTCCTACGAGCAGTACTTC. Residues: CASRDPSYEQYF.